The T cell receptor (beta chain) described here comes from a study of blood T cell repertoires in COVID-19. The CDR3 consists of 12 residues. Germline CDR1 and CDR2: MNHEY and SVGAGI. Trimming stripped 8 bases from V and 3 bases from J, with 11 bases between. Sequencing used immunoSEQ multiplex PCR; TCRdb keeps in-frame clones, though not all of them. The sample consists of roughly 240,000 clones, 86% of them appearing once. The genes are TRBV6-5 and TRBJ2-7; tentatively, D is TRBD2 (5 bases). The receptor's source is a woman aged 60 to 75 who had recovered from COVID-19. Sequenced: peripheral blood. The CDR3 loop is CASAGEHYEQYF. CDR3 coding DNA: TGTGCCAGCGCCGGGGAGCACTACGAGCAGTACTTC.